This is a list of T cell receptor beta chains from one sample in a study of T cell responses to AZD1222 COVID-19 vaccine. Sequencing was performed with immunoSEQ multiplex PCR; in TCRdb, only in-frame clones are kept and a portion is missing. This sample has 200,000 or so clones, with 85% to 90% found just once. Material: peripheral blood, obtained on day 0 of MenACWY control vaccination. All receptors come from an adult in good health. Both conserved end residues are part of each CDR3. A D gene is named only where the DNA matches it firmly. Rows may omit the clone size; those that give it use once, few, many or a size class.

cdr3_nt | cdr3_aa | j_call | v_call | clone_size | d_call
TGTGCCAGTAGTATGACTCGAGGTGCAACTAATGAAAAACTGTTTTTT | CASSMTRGATNEKLFF | TRBJ1-4 | TRBV19 | . | .
TGTGCCAGCAGCTTGCGGGACAGGGTCACAGATACGCAGTATTTT | CASSLRDRVTDTQYF | TRBJ2-3 | TRBV11-1 | . | TRBD1
TGCAGCGTCAAAACCACAGATACGCAGTATTTT | CSVKTTDTQYF | TRBJ2-3 | TRBV29-1 | . | .
TGTGCCAGCAGCTTAACGCCACAGGGGGACACGCAGTATTTT | CASSLTPQGDTQYF | TRBJ2-3 | TRBV7-3 | . | TRBD1
TGTGCCACCAGAGACAGCAACAATGAAAAACTGTTTTTT | CATRDSNNEKLFF | TRBJ1-4 | TRBV19 | . | .
TGTGCCAGCAACGGCGAATCCTCCTACAATGAGCAGTTCTTC | CASNGESSYNEQFF | TRBJ2-1 | TRBV27 | . | .
TGTGCCAGCAGTACCAGGGGGCGTTACGAGCAGTACTTC | CASSTRGRYEQYF | TRBJ2-7 | TRBV6-6 | . | TRBD1
TGTGCCATCTCACGGGGAGCCGATCAGCCCCAGCATTTT | CAISRGADQPQHF | TRBJ1-5 | TRBV10-3 | . | .
TGTGCCAGTAGTGCGGGACTCGGCTACACCTTC | CASSAGLGYTF | TRBJ1-2 | TRBV19 | . | .
TGTGCCAGCAGTTTCCCCGGGACGGCTGCCTACGAGCAGTACTTC | CASSFPGTAAYEQYF | TRBJ2-7 | TRBV28 | . | .
TGTGCCACCAGCATAGAGGGAGGGAATCAGCCCCAGCATTTT | CATSIEGGNQPQHF | TRBJ1-5 | TRBV15 | . | .
TGTGCCTGGCACGCGGGGGCTAATGAAAAACTGTTTTTT | CAWHAGANEKLFF | TRBJ1-4 | TRBV30 | . | .
TGTGCCAGCAGCCCAGAACAGACAGGGATAAGCAATCAGCCCCAGCATTTT | CASSPEQTGISNQPQHF | TRBJ1-5 | TRBV7-2 | . | TRBD1
TGCGCCAGCAGCCACCCTAGCGAGGGGTACAATGAGCAGTTCTTC | CASSHPSEGYNEQFF | TRBJ2-1 | TRBV5-1 | . | .
TGTGCCAGCAGCCAGGAACCGGACAGCACTTATACAACTAATGAAAAACTGTTTTTT | CASSQEPDSTYTTNEKLFF | TRBJ1-4 | TRBV5-6 | . | .
TGCAGCGTTCTCGGACTAGCGGGGGGCCAGGACATTCAGTACTTC | CSVLGLAGGQDIQYF | TRBJ2-4 | TRBV29-1 | . | TRBD2
TGTGCCAGCAGCTCCGGCAGATGGATGAACACTGAAGCTTTCTTT | CASSSGRWMNTEAFF | TRBJ1-1 | TRBV7-9 | . | .
TGTGCCAGCAGCACCAGGACAGGGGAGCAGTACTTC | CASSTRTGEQYF | TRBJ2-7 | TRBV5-6 | . | TRBD1
TGTGCCAGCAGCTTGAGACACGGGACGCCCTTTGTCTATGGCTACACCTTC | CASSLRHGTPFVYGYTF | TRBJ1-2 | TRBV5-6 | . | .
TGTGCCAGCAGCTTTCGTTCTTCAGATACGCAGTATTTT | CASSFRSSDTQYF | TRBJ2-3 | TRBV11-3 | . | .
TGTGCCAGCAGCCAAAGCGGGCCCGCGTACGAGCAGTACTTC | CASSQSGPAYEQYF | TRBJ2-7 | TRBV16 | . | .
TGTGCCAGCAGCTTATATCAGGGGGCTGGGGAGCTGTTTTTT | CASSLYQGAGELFF | TRBJ2-2 | TRBV7-3 | few | TRBD1
TGTGCCAGCAGCTTAGCGGAAAGCTCCTACGAGCAGTACTTC | CASSLAESSYEQYF | TRBJ2-7 | TRBV6-2/TRBV6-3 | few | .
TGTGCCATCAGTGAGTCGGTAGGACAGGGTTACAACGAGCAGTACTTC | CAISESVGQGYNEQYF | TRBJ2-7 | TRBV10-3 | . | TRBD1
TGTGCCAGCAGCTCAACCGGGACAGGGGGGTCCTACGAGCAGTACTTC | CASSSTGTGGSYEQYF | TRBJ2-7 | TRBV13 | . | TRBD1
TGTGCCAGCAGCTTGGTTGGCAGTTATAATTCACCCCTCCACTTT | CASSLVGSYNSPLHF | TRBJ1-6 | TRBV5-4 | once | .
TGTGCCAGCAGCCTAAATCCCGGACGGAACTATGGCTACACCTTC | CASSLNPGRNYGYTF | TRBJ1-2 | TRBV7-2 | once | .
TGTGCCAGCAGCCTAGGACAGGAACGGGAAGAGACCCAGTACTTC | CASSLGQEREETQYF | TRBJ2-5 | TRBV7-8 | . | TRBD1
TGTGCCAGCAGTGGGGCAGCTGCGGGGGGCTACACCTTC | CASSGAAAGGYTF | TRBJ1-2 | TRBV2 | . | .
TGTGCCAGCAGTGACAGGGGCAACTATGGCTACACCTTC | CASSDRGNYGYTF | TRBJ1-2 | TRBV2 | . | .
TGTGCCAGCAGCCCCTTCGGGGGAGAGACCCAGTACTTC | CASSPFGGETQYF | TRBJ2-5 | TRBV27 | . | .
TGTGCCACCAGCATAACCTACAGGGGCGCCAACACTGAAGCTTTCTTT | CATSITYRGANTEAFF | TRBJ1-1 | TRBV15 | . | TRBD1
TGTGCCAGCAGTTTCCGGGACAGCTCCTACAATGAGCAGTTCTTC | CASSFRDSSYNEQFF | TRBJ2-1 | TRBV6-5 | . | TRBD1
TGTGCCAGCAGTATCACGGACGTGGGTCAGCCCCAGCATTTT | CASSITDVGQPQHF | TRBJ1-5 | TRBV27 | few | .
TGCGCCAGCAGTCAAAAACCTCAGCTCTCTGGAAACACCATATATTTT | CASSQKPQLSGNTIYF | TRBJ1-3 | TRBV5-1 | . | .
TGTGCCAGCAGCGTAGCTGGTGGGGGACAGGCCTATGGCTACACCTTC | CASSVAGGGQAYGYTF | TRBJ1-2 | TRBV9 | . | TRBD1
TGTGCCAGCAGCCCCCAGAGGGACAGAAAGAGTCAGCCCCAGCATTTT | CASSPQRDRKSQPQHF | TRBJ1-5 | TRBV3-1/TRBV3-2 | . | TRBD1
TGTGCCAGCAGCCACGGCAGGGCAGATACGCAGTATTTT | CASSHGRADTQYF | TRBJ2-3 | TRBV28 | . | .
TGTGCCAGCAGGGTACAGGAATCCTCCTACGAGCAGTACTTC | CASRVQESSYEQYF | TRBJ2-7 | TRBV28 | . | .
TGTGCCAGCAGTTTGACAGGGGCCTCTGGAAACACCATATATTTT | CASSLTGASGNTIYF | TRBJ1-3 | TRBV28 | . | TRBD1